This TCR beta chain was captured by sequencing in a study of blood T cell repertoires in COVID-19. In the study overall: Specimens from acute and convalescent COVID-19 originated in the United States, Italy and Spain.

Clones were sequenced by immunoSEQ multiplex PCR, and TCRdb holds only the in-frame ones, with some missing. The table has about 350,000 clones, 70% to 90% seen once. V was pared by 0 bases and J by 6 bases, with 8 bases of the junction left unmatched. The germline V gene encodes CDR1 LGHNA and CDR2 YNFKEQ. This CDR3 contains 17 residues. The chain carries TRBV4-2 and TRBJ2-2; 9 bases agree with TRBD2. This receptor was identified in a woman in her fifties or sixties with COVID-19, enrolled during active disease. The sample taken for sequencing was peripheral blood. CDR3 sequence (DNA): TGTGCCAGCAGCCAAGAGCTGGTAGCGGGGGTGGCCGGGGAGCTGTTTTTT. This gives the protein CASSQELVAGVAGELFF.